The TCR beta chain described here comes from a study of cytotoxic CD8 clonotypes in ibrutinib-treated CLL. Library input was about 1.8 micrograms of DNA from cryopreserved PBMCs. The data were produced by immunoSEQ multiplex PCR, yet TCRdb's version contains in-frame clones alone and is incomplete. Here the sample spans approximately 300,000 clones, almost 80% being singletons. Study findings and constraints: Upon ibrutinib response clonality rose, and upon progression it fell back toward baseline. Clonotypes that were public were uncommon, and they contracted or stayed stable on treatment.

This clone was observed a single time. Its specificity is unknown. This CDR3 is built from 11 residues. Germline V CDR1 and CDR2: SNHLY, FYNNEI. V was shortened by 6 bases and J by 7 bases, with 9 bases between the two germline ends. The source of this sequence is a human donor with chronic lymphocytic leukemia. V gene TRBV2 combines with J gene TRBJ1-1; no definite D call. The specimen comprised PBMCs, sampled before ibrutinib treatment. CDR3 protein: CASSYGREAFF. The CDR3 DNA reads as TGTGCCAGCAGCTATGGACGTGAAGCTTTCTTT.